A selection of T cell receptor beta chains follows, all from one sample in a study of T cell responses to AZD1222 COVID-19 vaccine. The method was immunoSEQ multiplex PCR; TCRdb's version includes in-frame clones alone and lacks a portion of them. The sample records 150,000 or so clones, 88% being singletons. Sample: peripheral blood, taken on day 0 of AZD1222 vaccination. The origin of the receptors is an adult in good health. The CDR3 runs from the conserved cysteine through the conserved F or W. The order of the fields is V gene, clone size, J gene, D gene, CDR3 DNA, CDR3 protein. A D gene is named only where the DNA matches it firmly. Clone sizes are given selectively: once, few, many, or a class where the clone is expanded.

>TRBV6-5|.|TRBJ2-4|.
TGTGCCAGCCAGGCCTATGAAGGCAAAAACATTCAGTACTTC
CASQAYEGKNIQYF
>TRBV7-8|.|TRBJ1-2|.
TGTGCCAGCAGCCGCAATCAGGAAGGGGGCTACACCTTC
CASSRNQEGGYTF
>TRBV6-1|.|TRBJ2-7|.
TGTGCCAGCAGTGAATCTTGGGCAGGGAGAACTAAGCAGTACTTC
CASSESWAGRTKQYF
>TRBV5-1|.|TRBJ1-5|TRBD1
TGCGCCAGCAGCGCAAGACAGGGGGGACAGCCCCAGCATTTT
CASSARQGGQPQHF
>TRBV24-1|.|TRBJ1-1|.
TGTGCCACCAGGGAGAAGGGGAACAATTCCCGTGAGGCTTTCTTT
CATREKGNNSREAFF
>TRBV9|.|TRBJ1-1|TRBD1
TGTGCCAGCAGCGTAGTGGCAGGGGGCACTGAAGCTTTCTTT
CASSVVAGGTEAFF
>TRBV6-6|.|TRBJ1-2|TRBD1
TGTGCCAGCGGAACTACAGGGGGCTACGGCTACACCTTC
CASGTTGGYGYTF
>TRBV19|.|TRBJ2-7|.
TGTGCCAGTAGTATACGAGGGGCAGGGAACGAGCAGTACTTC
CASSIRGAGNEQYF
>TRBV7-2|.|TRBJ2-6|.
TGTGCCAGCAGCTTAGACGCAGGGTCTGGGGCCAACGTCCTGACTTTC
CASSLDAGSGANVLTF
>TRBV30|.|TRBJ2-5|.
TGTGCCTGGAGTGTATTGGGCACCCCAGAGACCCAGTACTTC
CAWSVLGTPETQYF
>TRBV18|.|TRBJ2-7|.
TGTGCCAGCTCACTGGTCGGGGAGAACTACGAGCAGTACTTC
CASSLVGENYEQYF
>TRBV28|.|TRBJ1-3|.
TGTGCCAGCAGTCCCGGGGCCCGCTCTGGAAACACCATATATTTT
CASSPGARSGNTIYF
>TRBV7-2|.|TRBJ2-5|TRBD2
TGTGCCAGCAGCTTAGGTACTAGCGGGGAGACCCAGTACTTC
CASSLGTSGETQYF
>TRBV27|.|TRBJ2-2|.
TGTGCCAGCATGACAGTTAACGGGGAGCTGTTTTTT
CASMTVNGELFF
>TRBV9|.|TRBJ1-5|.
TGTGCCAGCAGCGTAGCAGAGGTCAGTAGTAGCAATCAGCCCCAGCATTTT
CASSVAEVSSSNQPQHF
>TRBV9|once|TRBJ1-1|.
TGTGCCAGCAGCGTCGGATCAGGGGTAGCTGAAGCTTTCTTT
CASSVGSGVAEAFF
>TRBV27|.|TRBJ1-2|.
TGTGCCAGCCGGATCCCGGGAGCGGAAGATGGCTACACCTTC
CASRIPGAEDGYTF
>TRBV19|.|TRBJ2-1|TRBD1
TGTGCCAGTAGTATAGACGGGACAGGATACTACAATGAGCAGTTCTTC
CASSIDGTGYYNEQFF
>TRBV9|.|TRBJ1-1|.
TGTGCCAGCAGCGTAGCGTCCAGGGCCACTGAAGCTTTCTTT
CASSVASRATEAFF
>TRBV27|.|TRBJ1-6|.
TGTGCCAGCAGTCCCCTGAGCAGGGGCCCTTCACCCCTCCACTTT
CASSPLSRGPSPLHF
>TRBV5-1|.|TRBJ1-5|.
TGCGCCAGCAGCTTGGCGGGGGCCGGCAATCAGCCCCAGCATTTT
CASSLAGAGNQPQHF
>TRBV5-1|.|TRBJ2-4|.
TGCGCCAGCAGCGTTACAGGGGAGGGGAACATTCAGTACTTC
CASSVTGEGNIQYF
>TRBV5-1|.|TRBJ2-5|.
TGCGCCAGCAGCTTTAGGGTTATGGGGGAGACCCAGTACTTC
CASSFRVMGETQYF
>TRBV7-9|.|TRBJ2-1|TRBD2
TGTGCCAGCAGCTTAGGAGCGGGAGACCTGGATGAGCAGTTCTTC
CASSLGAGDLDEQFF
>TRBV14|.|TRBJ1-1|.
TGTGCCAGCAGCCAAGAAATAAACACTGAAGCTTTCTTT
CASSQEINTEAFF
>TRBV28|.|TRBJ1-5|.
TGTGCCAGCAGTCCAAGCTCTCTATGGTCCCAGCATTTT
CASSPSSLWSQHF
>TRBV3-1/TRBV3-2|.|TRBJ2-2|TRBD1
TGTGCCAGCAGCCTTTTGACAGGGACGAACACCGGGGAGCTGTTTTTT
CASSLLTGTNTGELFF
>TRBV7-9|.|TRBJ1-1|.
TGTGCCAGCAGCGCTAAGGGTTGGGGGAACACTGAAGCTTTCTTT
CASSAKGWGNTEAFF
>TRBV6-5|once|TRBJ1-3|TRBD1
TGTGCCAGCAGTACCTTCGGACAGGCTGGAAACACCATATATTTT
CASSTFGQAGNTIYF
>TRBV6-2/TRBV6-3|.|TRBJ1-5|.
TGTGCCAGCAGTTCGGACCCGCGGACAGAAGGTGCCCTTAATCAGCCCCAGCATTTT
CASSSDPRTEGALNQPQHF
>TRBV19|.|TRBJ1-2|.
TGTGCCAGTACCCCAGTTACTAACTATGGCTACACCTTC
CASTPVTNYGYTF
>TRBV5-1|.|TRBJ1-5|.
TGCGCCAGCAGCTTTGGGGGGAATAGCAATCAGCCCCAGCATTTT
CASSFGGNSNQPQHF